The source of this TCR beta chain is a study of technical replicates of blood from a handful of donors. This CDR3 comprises 16 residues. The V gene's germline CDR1 is SGHTA and CDR2 FQGNSA. V shed 5 bases, J shed 4 bases, and the junction held 7 bases outside the gene matches. Only in-frame clones appear in the TCRdb table, and some are missing; sequencing was by immunoSEQ multiplex PCR. The sample consists of 45,000 to 65,000 clones, roughly 96% of them appearing once. The chain joins TRBV7-2 to TRBJ2-3; 12 bases agree with TRBD2. The sequence was collected from a human donor in good health. Some clones in this sample may be carry-over from other donors' samples. Input material: PBMCs. CDR3 sequence reads: CASSPRLAGESDTQYF. CDR3 nucleotides: TGTGCCAGCAGCCCTAGACTAGCGGGAGAGTCAGATACGCAGTATTTT.